The 3 T cell receptor beta chains in this list originate from one sample, sequenced in a study of T-cell memory formation after mild COVID-19. One entry per CDR3 protein results from TCRdb running MiXCR on the 5' RACE reads. This table holds around 300,000 distinct CDR3 sequences, roughly an eighth found once. Sequenced: PBMCs or a T cell subset sorted from them (not recorded which). Receptors were obtained from a man aged 18 to 29 who had mild COVID-19 (a few samples of this study predate the infection). Cell type and time point are not known.

V and J are TRBV5-1 and TRBJ2-3; D is uncertain. Germline CDR1 reads SGHRS; CDR2 reads YFSETQ. Trimming cost V 0 bases and J 6 bases, with 11 bases left between them. The CDR3 is 14 amino acids. The CDR3 DNA reads as TGCGCCAGCAGCTTGGCGTCGATCGCGGATACGCAGTATTTT. Its protein is CASSLASIADTQYF.

The chain carries TRBV5-1 and TRBJ2-3; 10 bases align to TRBD2. The CDR3 totals 14 residues. Germline CDR1 SGHRS, CDR2 YFSETQ. V gave up 7 bases and J gave up 6 bases; unmatched junction bases: 8. The CDR3 DNA reads TGCGCCAGCCTCAGCGGGGGGGCCGGGGATACGCAGTATTTT. Translated: CASLSGGAGDTQYF. The complete variable domain, with remaining parts taken from reference TRBV5-1 and TRBJ2-3, reads KAGVTQTPRYLIKTRGQQVTLSCSPISGHRSVSWYQQTPGQGLQFLFEYFSETQRNKGNFPGRFSGRQFSNSRSEMNVSTLELGDSALYLCASLSGGAGDTQYFGPGTRLTVL.

This clonotype was counted only a few times. V gene TRBV10-3 combines with J gene TRBJ2-1; TRBD1 agrees at 8 bases. With 3 bases clipped from V and 0 bases from J, the junction kept 10 bases outside the gene matches. Looked up from germline, CDR1 is ENHRY and CDR2 is SYGVKD. CDR3 length: 18 amino acids. The DNA for the CDR3 is TGTGCCATCAGTGATCAAGGGGGACAGGTGAGCTCCTACAATGAGCAGTTCTTC. It encodes CAISDQGGQVSSYNEQFF.